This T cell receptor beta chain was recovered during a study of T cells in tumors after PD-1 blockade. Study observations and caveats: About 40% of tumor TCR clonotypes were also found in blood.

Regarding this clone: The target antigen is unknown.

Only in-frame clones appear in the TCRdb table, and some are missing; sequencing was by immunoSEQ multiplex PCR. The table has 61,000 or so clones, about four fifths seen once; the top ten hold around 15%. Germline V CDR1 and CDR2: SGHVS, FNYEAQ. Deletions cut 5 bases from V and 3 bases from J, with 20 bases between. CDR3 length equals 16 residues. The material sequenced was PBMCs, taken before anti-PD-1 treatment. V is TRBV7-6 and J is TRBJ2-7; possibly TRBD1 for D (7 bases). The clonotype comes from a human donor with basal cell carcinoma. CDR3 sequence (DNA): TGTGCCAGCAGCCTCCCCCCGGCAGGGGGAGGCTACGAGCAGTACTTC. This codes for CASSLPPAGGGYEQYF.